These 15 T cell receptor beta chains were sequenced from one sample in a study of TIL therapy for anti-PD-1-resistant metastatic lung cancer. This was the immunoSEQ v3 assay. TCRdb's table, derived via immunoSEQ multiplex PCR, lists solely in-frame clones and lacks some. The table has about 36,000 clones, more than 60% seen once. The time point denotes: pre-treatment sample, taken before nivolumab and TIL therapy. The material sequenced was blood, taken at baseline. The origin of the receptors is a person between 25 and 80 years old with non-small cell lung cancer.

The CDR3 sequence is CASSRTSGYQETQYF. The CDR3 region has the DNA TGTGCCAGCAGTAGGACTAGCGGATACCAAGAGACCCAGTACTTC. J is TRBJ2-5 and V is TRBV27; TRBD2 matches at 10 bases. Germline CDR1 and CDR2: MNHEY and SMNVEV (reference sequence). This CDR3 contains 15 residues. Losses at the gene ends were 5 bases for V and 0 bases for J; bases not matched to a gene: 3.

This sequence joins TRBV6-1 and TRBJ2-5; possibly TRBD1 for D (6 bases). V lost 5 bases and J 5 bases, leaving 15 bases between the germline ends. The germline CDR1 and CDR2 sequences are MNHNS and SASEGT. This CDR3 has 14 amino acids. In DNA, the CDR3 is TGTGCCAGCAGTCCGGGACATATGTTGGAGACCCAGTACTTC. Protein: CASSPGHMLETQYF.

The CDR3 coding sequence is TGCGCCAGCAGCCAAGGAGGGGGGGCCCACACCGGGGAGCTGTTTTTT. Translation: CASSQGGGAHTGELFF. The chain has TRBV4-3 and TRBJ2-2; tentatively, D is TRBD2 (7 bases). V lost 1 base and J lost 3, with 12 bases in between. This CDR3 has 16 amino acids. Germline V gives CDR1 LGHNA, CDR2 YSLEER.

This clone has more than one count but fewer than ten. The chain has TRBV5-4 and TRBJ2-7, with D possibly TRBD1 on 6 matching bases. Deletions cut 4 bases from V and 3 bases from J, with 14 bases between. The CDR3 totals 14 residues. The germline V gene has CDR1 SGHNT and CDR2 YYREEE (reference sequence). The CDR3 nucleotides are TGTGCCAGCAGCGGCAGAGGGGGTGTCTACGAGCAGTACTTC. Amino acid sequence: CASSGRGGVYEQYF.

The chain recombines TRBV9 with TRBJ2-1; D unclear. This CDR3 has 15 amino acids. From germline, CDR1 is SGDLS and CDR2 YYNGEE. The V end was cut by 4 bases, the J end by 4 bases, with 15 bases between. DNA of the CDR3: TGTGCCAGCAGCCCATCCCGTAGATTGTACAATGAGCAGTTCTTC. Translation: CASSPSRRLYNEQFF.

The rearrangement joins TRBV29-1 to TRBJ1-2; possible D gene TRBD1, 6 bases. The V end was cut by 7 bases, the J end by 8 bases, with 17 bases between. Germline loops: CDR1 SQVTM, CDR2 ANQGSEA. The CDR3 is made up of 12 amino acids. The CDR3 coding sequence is TGCAGCGACGTACAGGGTGGAGGCGGCTACACCTTC. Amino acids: CSDVQGGGGYTF.

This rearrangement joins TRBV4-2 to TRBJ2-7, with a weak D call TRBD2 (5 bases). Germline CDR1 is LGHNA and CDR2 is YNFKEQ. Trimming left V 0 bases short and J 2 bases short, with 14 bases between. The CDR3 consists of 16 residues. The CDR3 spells CASSQDSERSTYEQYF. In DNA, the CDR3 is TGTGCCAGCAGCCAAGATTCAGAGCGGAGTACCTACGAGCAGTACTTC.

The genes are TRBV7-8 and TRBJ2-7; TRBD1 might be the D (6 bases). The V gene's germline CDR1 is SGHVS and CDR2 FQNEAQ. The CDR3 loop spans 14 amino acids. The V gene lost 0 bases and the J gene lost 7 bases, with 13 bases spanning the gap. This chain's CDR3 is CASSLAGAGVEQYF. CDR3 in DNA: TGTGCCAGCAGCTTAGCCGGGGCAGGGGTGGAGCAGTACTTC.

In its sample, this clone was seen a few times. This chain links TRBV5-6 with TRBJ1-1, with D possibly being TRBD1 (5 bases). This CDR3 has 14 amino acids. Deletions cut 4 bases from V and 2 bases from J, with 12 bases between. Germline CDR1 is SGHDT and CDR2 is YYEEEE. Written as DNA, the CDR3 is TGTGCCAGCAGCCGGACGGGACCCAACACTGAAGCTTTCTTT. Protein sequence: CASSRTGPNTEAFF.

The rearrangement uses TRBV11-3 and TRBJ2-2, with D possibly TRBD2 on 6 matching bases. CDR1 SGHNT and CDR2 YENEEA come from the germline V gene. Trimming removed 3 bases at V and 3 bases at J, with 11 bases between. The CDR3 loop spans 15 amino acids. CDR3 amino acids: CASSLGLVDTGELFF. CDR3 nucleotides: TGTGCCAGCAGCTTGGGACTCGTCGACACCGGGGAGCTGTTTTTT.

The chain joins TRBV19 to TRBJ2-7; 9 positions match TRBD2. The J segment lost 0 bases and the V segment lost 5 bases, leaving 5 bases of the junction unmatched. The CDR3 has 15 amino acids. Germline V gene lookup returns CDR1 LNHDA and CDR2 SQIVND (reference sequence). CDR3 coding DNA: TGTGCCAGTAGTTCCCTAGCGGGGATCTCCTACGAGCAGTACTTC. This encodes CASSSLAGISYEQYF.

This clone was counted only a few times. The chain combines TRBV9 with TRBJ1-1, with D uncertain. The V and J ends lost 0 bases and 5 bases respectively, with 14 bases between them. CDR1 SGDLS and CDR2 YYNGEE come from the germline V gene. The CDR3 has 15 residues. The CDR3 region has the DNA TGTGCCAGCAGCGTAGTTGGGAGAGGGCAAACTGAAGCTTTCTTT. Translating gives CASSVVGRGQTEAFF.

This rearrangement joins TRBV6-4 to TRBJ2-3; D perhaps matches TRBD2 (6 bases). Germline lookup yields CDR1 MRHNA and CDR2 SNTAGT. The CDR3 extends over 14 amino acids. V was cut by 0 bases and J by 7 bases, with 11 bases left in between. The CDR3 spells CASSDSSRGNTQYF. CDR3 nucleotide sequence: TGTGCCAGCAGTGACTCGAGTCGGGGGAATACGCAGTATTTT.

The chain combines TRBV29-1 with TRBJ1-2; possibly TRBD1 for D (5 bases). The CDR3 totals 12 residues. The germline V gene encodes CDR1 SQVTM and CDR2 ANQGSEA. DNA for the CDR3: TGCAGTTTTACACCGGGACTCTATGGCTACACCTTC. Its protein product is CSFTPGLYGYTF.

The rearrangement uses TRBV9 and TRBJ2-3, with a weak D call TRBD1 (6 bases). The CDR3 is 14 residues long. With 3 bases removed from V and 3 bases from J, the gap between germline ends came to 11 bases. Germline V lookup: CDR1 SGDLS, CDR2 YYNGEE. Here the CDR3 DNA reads TGTGCCAGCAGCGGGGGACACCCAACAGATACGCAGTATTTT. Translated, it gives CASSGGHPTDTQYF.